The next 13 T cell receptor beta chains were all read from a single sample in a study of blood T cell repertoires in COVID-19. The assay was immunoSEQ multiplex PCR, and TCRdb's table has in-frame clones only and misses some. The profile shows roughly 90,000 clones, around 75% of them singletons. Sequenced sample: peripheral blood. These receptor sequences come from a woman at least 80 years old with active or convalescent COVID-19.

The chain is built from TRBV24-1 and TRBJ2-2; 8 bases match TRBD1. V trimming: 4 bases; J trimming: 3 bases; junction bases outside the gene matches: 3. The CDR3 is 15 residues long. Germline V gene lookup returns CDR1 KGHDR and CDR2 SFDVKD. DNA for the CDR3: TGTGCCACCAGTGAGGGGACAGGTGACACCGGGGAGCTGTTTTTT. Translated, it gives CATSEGTGDTGELFF.

V usage is TRBV5-5 and J usage is TRBJ1-1; tentative D call: TRBD1 (6 bases). The CDR3 has 13 residues. The germline V gene has CDR1 SGHKS and CDR2 YYEKEE (reference sequence). V was trimmed by 6 bases and J by 4 bases, leaving 13 bases between them. Here the CDR3 reads CASTEAGATEAFF. The CDR3 DNA reads as TGTGCCAGCACCGAAGCAGGGGCCACTGAAGCTTTCTTT.

V gene TRBV27 combines with J gene TRBJ1-6, with D perhaps matching TRBD1 (6 bases). From germline, CDR1 is MNHEY and CDR2 SMNVEV (reference sequence). The CDR3 spans 14 residues. Trimming stripped 3 bases from V and 6 bases from J, with 9 bases between. The CDR3 nucleotides read TGTGCCAGCAGTTTGCAAGGGGGTAATTCACCCCTCCACTTT. Its translation is CASSLQGGNSPLHF.

This clone has only a few counts. The gene calls are TRBV21-1 and TRBJ2-3; the D call TRBD1 from the table was never checked on the DNA. TRBV21-1 is marked as a pseudogene. The CDR3 length is 18 residues. CDR3 DNA sequence: TGTGCCAGCAGCAAAGAGCCCCGACAGGGGGATTCGACAGATACGCAGTATTTT. Amino acid sequence: CASSKEPRQGDSTDTQYF.

V usage is TRBV5-1 and J usage is TRBJ1-2; 8 nucleotides line up with TRBD1. The germline V gene encodes CDR1 SGHRS and CDR2 YFSETQ. CDR3 length: 14 amino acids. The J segment lost 6 bases and the V segment lost 4 bases, leaving 8 bases of the junction unmatched. The CDR3 bases are TGCGCCAGCAGCCCCGGACAGGGCCCTAATGGCTACACCTTC. Amino acid sequence: CASSPGQGPNGYTF.

The gene calls are TRBV6-1 and TRBJ1-2; 7 bases line up with TRBD1. The CDR3 loop spans 17 amino acids. Germline trimming cut 4 bases from V and 1 base from J; bases unmatched to any gene: 12. Looked up from germline, CDR1 is MNHNS and CDR2 is SASEGT. This CDR3 is CASSGQGGSGSNYGYTF. The CDR3 region has the DNA TGTGCCAGCAGTGGACAGGGCGGATCGGGGAGTAACTATGGCTACACCTTC.

The V gene is TRBV4-1, the J gene TRBJ2-7; no definite D call. Germline CDR1 MGHRA, CDR2 YSYEKL. Trimming took off 0 bases at V and 6 bases at J, with 18 bases between the two ends. There are 16 residues in the CDR3. The CDR3: CASSQEEERLPFEQYF. The CDR3 nucleotides read TGCGCCAGCAGCCAAGAAGAAGAGCGCCTACCCTTCGAGCAGTACTTC.

The gene calls are TRBV4-2 and TRBJ2-6, with 8 bases fitting TRBD2. Germline values: CDR1 LGHNA, CDR2 YNFKEQ. The V gene end was trimmed by 3 bases and the J gene end by 0 bases; junction bases not matched to a gene: 7. CDR3 length: 18 amino acids. The CDR3 reads CASSHGGRLSSGANVLTF. CDR3 DNA sequence: TGTGCCAGCAGCCATGGCGGGAGGCTTAGCTCTGGGGCCAACGTCCTGACTTTC.

This chain uses TRBV24-1 with TRBJ2-7, with 9 positions matching TRBD1. Germline values: CDR1 KGHDR, CDR2 SFDVKD. The V and J ends lost 3 bases and 2 bases, in that order; junction bases with no gene match: 7. The CDR3 has 16 amino acids. CDR3 bases: TGTGCCACCAGTGATCCCGGACAGGGGAACCCCTACGAGCAGTACTTC. It yields the protein CATSDPGQGNPYEQYF.

This clone has just a few counts. In nucleotides, the CDR3 is TGTGCCAGCCTAACAGGGGAAGGGGACACCATATATTTT. This codes for CASLTGEGDTIYF. The genes are TRBV6-6 and TRBJ1-3, with 7 bases lining up with TRBD1. Losses at the gene ends were 8 bases for V and 8 bases for J; bases not matched to a gene: 9. This CDR3 comprises 13 residues. CDR1 is MNHNY, CDR2 SVGAGI, per germline (reference sequence).

The chain has TRBV4-2 and TRBJ2-5; TRBD2 aligns across 11 bases. Per germline, CDR1 LGHNA and CDR2 YNFKEQ. This CDR3 has 18 amino acids. The junction had 13 bases not matched to a gene; V was cut back by 0 bases and J by 7 bases. CDR3 loop: CASSQEKGTSGPRGTQYF. The CDR3 DNA sequence: TGTGCCAGCAGCCAAGAGAAAGGGACTAGCGGCCCGCGGGGGACCCAGTACTTC.

As for this clone: Germline is not matched at one junction end, which may reflect a read error. The rearrangement links TRBV3-1 (or the pseudogene TRBV3-2) to TRBJ2-5; 7 bases fit TRBD1. Looked up from germline, CDR1 is LGHDT and CDR2 is YNNKEL (reference sequence). This CDR3 comprises 14 residues. This CDR3 reads CANSQDRVGQTQYF. The CDR3 bases are TGTGCCAACAGCCAAGACAGGGTCGGTCAGACCCAGTACTTC.

This chain links TRBV14 with TRBJ1-6; weak D call: TRBD1 (6 bases). Germline CDR1 reads SGHDN; CDR2 reads FVKESK. The V and J ends lost 4 bases and 10 bases respectively, with 17 bases between them. CDR3 length: 15 residues. DNA for the CDR3: TGTGCCAGCAGCCCGGGGACACGGATGGGGTCACCCCTCCACTTT. As protein: CASSPGTRMGSPLHF.